Reported below is one TCR beta chain. This receptor's antigen is unknown. Base qualities are not at hand, and no much larger clone is one base apart. This entry comes from a study of PD-1 blockade in classical Hodgkin lymphoma (dated by TCRdb to 2020 to 2021). Some background on the complete study: Nivolumab dosing was 3 mg/kg intravenously every 2 weeks, continuing until either disease progression or unacceptable toxicity. The study used CyTOF and TCR beta sequencing to define a peripheral blood immune signature of response to PD-1 blockade in classical Hodgkin lymphoma. Overall results and qualifications from the work: Among trial patients, those achieving complete response had baseline diversity similar to that of newly diagnosed patients, while diversity was significantly lower in partial responders and progressors. CD4+ but not CD8+ TCR diversity rose significantly by C4D1 (p=0.0027 vs p=0.16), most apparent in complete responders (p=0.02). The study was limited to a single clinical trial cohort, and causes of repertoire differences, possibly disease activity or prior therapy, remained undefined. Newly diagnosed patients were reported to have lower baseline TCR diversity than healthy donors, and relapsed/refractory patients were reported to have lower baseline TCR diversity still. Lower diversity was seen in patients whose nivolumab began less than 1 year after ASCT, and these patients were left out of later analyses so that immune reconstitution would not confound the results.

Per the publication, the time point label means: cycle 4 day 1 (C4D1), after five to seven weeks of nivolumab. Every trial patient had relapsed after autologous stem cell transplantation, and cohorts A, B and C differed in prior brentuximab vedotin exposure. The trial cohort comprised some 60 patients with relapsed/refractory classical Hodgkin lymphoma whose best overall responses were complete response, partial response or progressive disease. In the multi-cohort phase II CheckMate 205 trial, trial patients received single-agent nivolumab. An independent review committee assessed best overall response by applying the 2007 International Working Group response criteria. PBMCs from the trial were collected at three points: immediately before nivolumab initiation (C1D1), and during therapy at cycle 2 day 1 and cycle 4 day 1. Peripheral blood was collected in 8 mL Vacutainer Cell Preparation Tubes, from which PBMCs were isolated by centrifugation and then cryopreserved.

Genomic DNA was extracted with the Qiagen DNeasy kit from unsorted PBMCs and from negatively selected CD4+ and CD8+ fractions. TCR beta CDR3 regions were subjected to amplification by immunoSEQ multiplex PCR with primers that anneal to V and J segments. Amplification bias was minimized using a synthetic immune receptor repertoire, and residual bias was removed computationally after sequencing. Per the authors' processing: Repertoire diversity was quantified as the Shannon entropy index using custom Python scripts. Unsorted, CD4+ and CD8+ repertoires were analyzed separately, except for combined analyses in which CD4+ and CD8+ sequences were merged in silico. Clonal expansion was defined as a frequency increase of at least 2-fold after treatment compared with C1D1, and clones undetected at baseline were assigned a pseudocount of 0.5. Singleton clones were defined as clones with 0 or 1 copy at C1D1, and non-singleton clones were defined as clones with 2 or more copies. Clones expanded in unsorted samples were labelled as CD4+, CD8+ or unknown by matching protein sequences in sorted samples from the same patient. Diversity changes from C1D1 to C4D1 were tested in paired samples using Wilcoxon tests. TCRdb's version of the immuneACCESS table is confined to in-frame rearrangements and falls short of the full clone set. An unresolved V gene accounts for under half of the shortfall where checked; the remainder is of unknown origin. The V and J calls and clone size were taken over from that table, and D and trimming were inferred from the DNA. Recorded for this sample are tens of thousands of clones; 82% of them occurred a single time. Less than 20% of the sample goes to the ten largest clones.

Per the germline V gene (reference sequence), MNHEY is the CDR1 and SMNVEV is the CDR2. V is cut back by 0 bases and J by 4 bases, with 2 bases in the junction unmatched. Measured from the cysteine to the phenylalanine, the CDR3 is 15 residues long. Kept here is only the CDR3 DNA, which spans 45 bases and is read in frame from base 1. This specimen was peripheral blood mononuclear cells (PBMCs), taken before the fourth cycle of nivolumab. In this chain, TRBV27 is recombined with TRBJ2-3, with 9 junctional bases fitting TRBD2. The source of this sequence is a human donor with classical Hodgkin lymphoma. The DNA reads as follows: TGTGCCAGCAGTTTATCGCGGGGGGGGCCAGATACGCAGTATTTT. This yields the protein CASSLSRGGPDTQYF.